The entry below describes one T cell receptor (beta chain). Its antigen is currently unknown. The record originates from a study of CXCR3-negative and CXCR3-positive naive CD8 T cells. Per the germline V gene, CDR1 is SQVTM and CDR2 is ANQGSEA. The CDR3 extends over 15 amino acids. UMI labels and 5' RACE were used to prepare the TRB cDNA libraries. TCRdb re-called the 5' RACE reads; one entry per CDR3 protein, DNA not given. The sample data list about 98,000 distinct CDR3 sequences. General observations from the study: Comparison of naive cells showed more hydrophobic TRB CDR3s in CXCR3-positive than in CXCR3-negative naive cells. Partial loss of CXCR3 expression followed cryopreservation; most assays used fresh PBMCs.

The chain employs TRBV29-1 and TRBJ2-1; TCRdb's D call of TRBD1 is untestable without DNA. The sequenced sample consisted of naive CXCR3+ CD8+ T cells from blood. Regarding subset: CD45RO-CCR7+CD27+CD95- naive CD8+ T cells expressing CXCR3 (TNR3+). The TCR sequence derives from a human donor in good health. Some clones in this sample may be carry-over from other donors' samples. This chain's CDR3 is CSVDSLGQDFNEQFF.